Listed here are 10 T cell receptor beta chains from one sample, sequenced in a study of T cell responses to AZD1222 COVID-19 vaccine. The assay was immunoSEQ multiplex PCR, and TCRdb's table has in-frame clones only and misses some. The sample contains 120,000 to 150,000 clones, about 82% of which appear only once. Sequences were derived from peripheral blood, sampled 28 days after the second AZD1222 dose. All receptors come from an adult who received the AZD1222 COVID-19 vaccine.

This clone has just one count. This chain joins TRBV2 and TRBJ1-1; the match to TRBD1 covers 10 bases. Germline V lookup: CDR1 SNHLY, CDR2 FYNNEI. The CDR3 loop spans 12 amino acids. V lost 9 bases to trimming and J lost 7 bases; unmatched junction nucleotides: 5. For the CDR3, the DNA is TGTGCCAGAGACAGGGGGCGCGGTGAAGCTTTCTTT. This translates into CARDRGRGEAFF.

The chain carries TRBV5-6 and TRBJ1-2, with D hard to call. Germline CDR1 and CDR2: SGHDT and YYEEEE. The V end was cut by 3 bases, the J end by 0 bases, with 12 bases between. This CDR3 is 15 amino acids long. CDR3 sequence: CASSSPTRSNYGYTF. The DNA for the CDR3 is TGTGCCAGCAGCTCGCCAACGAGATCTAACTATGGCTACACCTTC.

The chain recombines TRBV10-3 with TRBJ2-5; no clear D gene. The CDR3 runs to 15 residues. V lost 0 bases, J lost 5 bases, and 13 bases lay in between. Germline CDR1 and CDR2: ENHRY and SYGVKD. The CDR3 nucleotides are TGTGCCATCAGTGAGTCTTACGGACCGGCGGAGACCCAGTACTTC. This codes for CAISESYGPAETQYF.

The chain couples TRBV21-1 to TRBJ1-4; the table names TRBD1, a call not compared with the DNA. TRBV21-1 is a listed pseudogene. The CDR3 contains 19 residues. The CDR3 region has the DNA TGTGCCAGTCCTCCCCACCCGACAGGGGGCCGCACAACTAATGAAAAACTGTTTTTT. The encoded protein is CASPPHPTGGRTTNEKLFF.

The chain has TRBV18 and TRBJ1-5; D remains unclear. Germline assignment: CDR1 KGHSH and CDR2 LQKENI. The CDR3 length is 15 residues. V gave up 2 bases and J gave up 0 bases, with 8 bases separating them. The CDR3: CASSPEIDSNQPQHF. DNA for the CDR3: TGTGCCAGCTCACCAGAGATCGATAGCAATCAGCCCCAGCATTTT.

The chain employs TRBV9 and TRBJ1-4, with D possibly being TRBD1 (5 bases). Trimming cost V 1 base and J 3 bases, with 10 bases left between them. The CDR3 contains 15 residues. Germline V gene data show CDR1 as SGDLS and CDR2 as YYNGEE. CDR3 bases: TGTGCCAGCAGCGTATGGAGGGGACCTAATGAAAAACTGTTTTTT. Its translation is CASSVWRGPNEKLFF.

The V gene is TRBV3-1 (or the pseudogene TRBV3-2), the J gene TRBJ1-3; D not resolved. CDR3 length: 15 residues. Germline lookup yields CDR1 LGHDT and CDR2 YNNKEL (reference sequence). Trimming shortened V by 2 bases and J by 0 bases, and 8 bases separated the two germline ends. CDR3 nucleotide sequence: TGTGCCAGCAGCCAAAAGGCAGTCTCTGGAAACACCATATATTTT. Amino acids: CASSQKAVSGNTIYF.

The chain uses TRBV30 and TRBJ1-2; possible D gene TRBD1, 6 bases. Germline loops: CDR1 GTSNPN, CDR2 SVGIG (reference sequence). The CDR3 extends over 13 amino acids. Trimming shortened V by 1 base and J by 6 bases, and 12 bases separated the two germline ends. The DNA of the CDR3 is TGTGCCTGGAGTGAGTGGGCAGGGGATGGCTACACCTTC. This encodes CAWSEWAGDGYTF.

This sequence joins TRBV11-3 and TRBJ1-1; 10 bases line up with TRBD1. CDR1 SGHNT and CDR2 YENEEA come from the germline V gene. Trimming at V came to 2 bases and at J to 5 bases, leaving 14 bases not matched to a gene. The CDR3 length is 18 residues. In nucleotides, the CDR3 is TGTGCCAGCAGCTTAATGAGGTACCCGGACAGGGGGAGGACTGAAGCTTTCTTT. Translating it yields CASSLMRYPDRGRTEAFF. Full variable domain (rest looked up from reference TRBV11-3 and TRBJ1-1): EAGVVQSPRYKIIEKKQPVAFWCNPISGHNTLYWYLQNLGQGPELLIRYENEEAVDDSQLPKDRFSAERLKGVDSTLKIQPAELGDSAVYLCASSLMRYPDRGRTEAFFGQGTRLTVV.

This clone was picked up a small number of times. The gene calls are TRBV6-5 and TRBJ1-6, with 9 bases fitting TRBD1. The J segment lost 9 bases and the V segment lost 2 bases, leaving 5 bases of the junction unmatched. The CDR3 covers 15 residues. The germline gives CDR1 MNHEY, CDR2 SVGAGI. In DNA, the CDR3 is TGTGCCAGCAGTTACGACTGGGACAGGGCTTCACCCCTCCACTTT. Its protein is CASSYDWDRASPLHF.